The clone carrying this T cell receptor beta chain appeared many times. Its antigen is not known. These data are taken from a study of spatial heterogeneity in lung cancer. Overall study findings and caveats: Tumoral mutation counts were tracked by counts of expanded intratumoral alpha and beta TCRs.

Individual TCR cDNA molecules each bore their own unique molecular identifier. TCRdb reprocessed the 5' RACE reads with MiXCR, giving one entry per CDR3 protein. The sample gives some 25,000 distinct CDR3 sequences, approximately 6.5% of which show up once; around 25% is in the top ten. This CDR3 region has 17 residues. The J segment lost 5 bases and the V segment lost 4 bases, leaving 6 bases of the junction unmatched. The germline V gene encodes CDR1 SGHTA and CDR2 FQGNSA. Stated time point: sample taken at primary tumor resection. Whole RNA was taken from tumor, nontumor lung or frozen PBMC; it was then sequenced unsorted.

The sequence was obtained from a male donor with early-stage non-small cell lung cancer. The chain combines TRBV7-2 with TRBJ2-3; 16 nucleotides align to TRBD2. Sequencing used lung tumor tissue, obtained at surgery. CDR3 sequence reads: CASSSGTSGGAIDTQYF. The CDR3 nucleotides read TGTGCCAGCAGCTCCGGGACTAGCGGGGGGGCCATAGATACGCAGTATTTT.